The sequence of this T cell receptor beta chain was determined in a study of beta chain features in type 1 diabetes. Naive, central memory, regulatory and stem cell-like memory cells within the CD4+ compartment were sorted using CD45RO/CCR7/CD25/CD127/CD95/CD27. CDR3 length: 11 amino acids. Germline lookup yields CDR1 SEHNR and CDR2 FQNEAQ (reference sequence). V gave up 5 bases and J gave up 2 bases, with 2 bases separating them. This clone showed up just a few times. A read error may explain this, as a much larger clone is one base away. Other DNA sequences in this specimen translate into the identical CDR3. The study reverse transcribed the entire isolated RNA, so it sequenced expressed TCRB transcripts. Method: immunoSEQ multiplex PCR; TCRdb's copy keeps in-frame clones and lacks some. The sample consists of about 900,000 clones, about 17% of them appearing once.

The V call is TRBV7-9, the J call TRBJ2-3; no definite D call. The sequenced material came from naive CD4+ T cells from blood. The TCR originated in a woman aged 18-29 years in good health. In DNA, the CDR3 is TGTGCCAGCAGCCCCACAGATACGCAGTATTTT. Protein product: CASSPTDTQYF.